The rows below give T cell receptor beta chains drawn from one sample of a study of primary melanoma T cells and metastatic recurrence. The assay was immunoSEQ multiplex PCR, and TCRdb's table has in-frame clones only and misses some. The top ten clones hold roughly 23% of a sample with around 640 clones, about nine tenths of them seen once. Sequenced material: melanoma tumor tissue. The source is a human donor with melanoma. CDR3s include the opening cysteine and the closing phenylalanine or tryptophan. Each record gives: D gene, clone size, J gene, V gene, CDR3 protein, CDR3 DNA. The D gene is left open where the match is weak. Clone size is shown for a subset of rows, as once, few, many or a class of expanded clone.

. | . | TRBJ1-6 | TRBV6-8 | CASSYSGGGYNSPLHF | TGTGCCAGCAGTTACTCCGGAGGGGGCTATAATTCACCCCTCCACTTT
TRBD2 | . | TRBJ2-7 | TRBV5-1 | CASSPGGLAGVDEQYF | TGCGCCAGCAGCCCCGGGGGGCTAGCGGGGGTTGACGAGCAGTACTTC
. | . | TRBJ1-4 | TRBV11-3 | CASSGDPGAEGEKLFF | TGTGCCAGCAGCGGGGACCCAGGGGCTGAGGGTGAAAAACTGTTTTTT
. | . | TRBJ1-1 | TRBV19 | CASSIPPENTEAFF | TGTGCCAGTAGTATACCCCCCGAGAACACTGAAGCTTTCTTT
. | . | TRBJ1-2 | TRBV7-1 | CASSLPGQLGGYTF | TGTGCCAGCAGCTTACCCGGACAGTTGGGAGGCTACACCTTC
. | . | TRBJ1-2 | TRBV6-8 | CASGPWQGNYGYTF | TGTGCCAGCGGACCGTGGCAGGGGAACTATGGCTACACCTTC
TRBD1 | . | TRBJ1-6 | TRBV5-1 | CASSRQGELNSPLHF | TGCGCCAGCAGCAGGCAGGGGGAACTAAATTCACCCCTCCACTTT
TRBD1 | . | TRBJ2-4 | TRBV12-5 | CASTGGQGGLNIQYF | TGTGCCAGCACGGGCGGACAGGGTGGTTTAAACATTCAGTACTTT
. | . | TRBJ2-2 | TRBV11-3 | CASSSGLLRGGELFF | TGTGCCAGCAGCTCGGGACTCCTGAGGGGCGGGGAGCTGTTTTTT
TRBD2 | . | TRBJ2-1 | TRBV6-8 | CASTSTSGGYNEQFF | TGTGCCAGCACGTCGACTAGCGGGGGCTACAATGAGCAGTTCTTC
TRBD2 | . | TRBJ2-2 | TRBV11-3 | CASSLYGEGAGELFF | TGTGCCAGCAGTCTATACGGGGAGGGAGCCGGGGAGCTGTTTTTT
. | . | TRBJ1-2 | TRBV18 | CASSPGRIYGYTF | TGTGCCAGCTCACCAGGCAGAATATATGGCTACACCTTC
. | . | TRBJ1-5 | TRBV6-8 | CASSPLGQYSNQPQHF | TGTGCCAGCAGCCCCCTCGGACAGTATAGCAATCAGCCCCAGCATTTT
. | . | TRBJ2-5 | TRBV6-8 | CASSQSREETQYF | TGTGCCAGCAGTCAGAGCAGGGAAGAGACCCAGTACTTC
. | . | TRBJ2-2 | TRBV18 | CASSPPGRGSGTGELFF | TGTGCCAGCTCACCACCGGGACGGGGTTCTGGCACCGGGGAGCTGTTTTTT
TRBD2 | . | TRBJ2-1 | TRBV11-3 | CASSRLSGGSYNEQFF | TGTGCCAGCAGCCGACTTAGCGGGGGCTCCTACAATGAGCAGTTCTTC
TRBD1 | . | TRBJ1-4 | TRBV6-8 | CASSSGQVSTNEKLFF | TGTGCCAGCAGTTCCGGACAGGTCTCAACTAATGAAAAACTGTTTTTT
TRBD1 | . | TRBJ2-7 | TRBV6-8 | CASSNPDREKNF | TGTGCCAGCAGTAACCCGGACAGGGAGAAAAACTTC
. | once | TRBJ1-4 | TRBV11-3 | CASSPQGQVANEKLFF | TGTGCCAGCAGCCCCCAAGGGCAGGTCGCGAATGAAAAACTGTTTTTT
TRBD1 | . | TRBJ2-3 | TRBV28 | CASTGTASTDTQYF | TGTGCCAGCACGGGGACAGCAAGCACAGATACGCAGTATTTT
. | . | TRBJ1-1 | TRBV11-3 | CASSLGRGEGNTEAFF | TGTGCCAGCAGCTTGGGTAGGGGTGAAGGGAACACTGAAGCTTTCTTT
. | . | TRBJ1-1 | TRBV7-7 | CASSKKGAPEAAFF | TGTGCCAGCAGCAAAAAAGGGGCCCCCGAGGCGGCTTTCTTT
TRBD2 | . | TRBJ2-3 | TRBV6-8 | CASSYRLAGGLDTQYF | TGTGCCAGCAGTTATCGACTAGCGGGGGGGTTAGATACGCAGTATTTT
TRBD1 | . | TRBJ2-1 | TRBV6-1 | CASSEGQGSSIPNEQFF | TGTGCCAGCAGTGAAGGACAGGGGTCATCCATCCCCAATGAGCAGTTCTTC
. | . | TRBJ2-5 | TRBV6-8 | CASSITKETQYF | TGTGCCAGCAGCATAACAAAAGAGACCCAGTACTTC
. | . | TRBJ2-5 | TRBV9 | CASSSQGRAGSGTQYF | TGTGCCAGCAGTTCCCAGGGGCGCGCGGGTAGTGGGACCCAGTACTTC
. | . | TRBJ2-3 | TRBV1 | CASSRKIYPGGGTDTQYF | TGCGCCAGCAGCCGTAAGATCTACCCCGGGGGCGGCACAGATACGCAGTATTTT
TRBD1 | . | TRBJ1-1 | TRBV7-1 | CASSSTGGKMNTEAFF | TGTGCCAGCAGCTCAACAGGGGGAAAGATGAACACTGAAGCTTTCTTT
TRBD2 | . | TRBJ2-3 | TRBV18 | CASSYKPGLAGTSTDMQYF | TGTGCCAGCTCATACAAACCGGGACTAGCGGGGACTAGCACAGATATGCAGTATTTT
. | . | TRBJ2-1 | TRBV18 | CASSPVRDNEQFF | TGTGCCAGCTCACCAGTGAGGGACAATGAGCAGTTCTTC
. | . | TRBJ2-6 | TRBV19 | CASSIDFRATGANVLTF | TGTGCCAGTAGTATAGATTTCAGAGCCACTGGGGCCAACGTCCTGACTTTC
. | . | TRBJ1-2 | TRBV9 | CASCFQGLYGYTF | TGTGCCAGTTGCTTCCAGGGACTCTATGGCTACACCTTC
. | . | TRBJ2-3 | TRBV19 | CASSISLSTDTQYF | TGTGCCAGTAGTATTTCCCTGAGCACAGATACGCAGTATTTT
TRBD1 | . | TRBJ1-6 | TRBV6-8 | CASRSRDRTLSPLHF | TGTGCCAGCAGATCCCGGGACAGGACCCTTTCACCCCTCCACTTT
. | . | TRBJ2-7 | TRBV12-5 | CASGLIGVPIGQSTPYEQYF | TGTGCTAGTGGTTTGATCGGGGTTCCCATCGGACAATCTACCCCATACGAGCAGTACTTC
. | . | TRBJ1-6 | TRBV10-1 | CASSESPGNSPLHF | TGCGCCAGCAGTGAGTCGCCAGGGAATTCACCCCTCCACTTT
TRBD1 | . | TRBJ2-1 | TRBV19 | CASRPRQGRDEQFF | TGTGCCAGTAGACCAAGACAGGGTAGGGATGAGCAGTTCTTC
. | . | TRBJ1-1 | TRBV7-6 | CVSSFARGSPWEAFF | TGTGTCAGTAGCTTTGCCAGGGGTTCACCGTGGGAAGCTTTCTTT
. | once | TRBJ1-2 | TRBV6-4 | CASSFGGPVLVAGYTF | TGTGCCAGCAGTTTTGGGGGTCCAGTCCTGGTAGCCGGCTACACCTTC
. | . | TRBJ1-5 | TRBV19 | CASSFEEGQPQHF | TGTGCCAGTAGTTTTGAGGAGGGCCAGCCCCAGCATTTT
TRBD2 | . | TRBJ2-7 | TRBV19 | CASGRGSDYEQYF | TGTGCCAGCGGGAGGGGATCCGACTACGAGCAGTACTTC
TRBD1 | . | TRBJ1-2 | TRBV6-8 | CASSDGQVLYGYTF | TGTGCCAGCAGTGACGGACAGGTGCTCTATGGCTACACCTTC
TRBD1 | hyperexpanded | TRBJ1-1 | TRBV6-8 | CASTSGTGGYTEAFF | TGTGCCAGCACATCCGGGACAGGGGGGTACACTGAAGCTTTCTTT
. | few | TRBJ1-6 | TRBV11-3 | CASSRGTADNSPLHF | TGTGCCAGCAGCCGAGGGACCGCTGATAATTCACCCCTCCACTTT
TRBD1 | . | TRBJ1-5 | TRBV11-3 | CASSPGGSNQPQHF | TGTGCCAGCAGCCCAGGGGGTAGCAATCAGCCCCAGCATTTT
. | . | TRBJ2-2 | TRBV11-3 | CASSLPGRTNTGELFF | TGTGCCAGCAGCCTACCGGGCAGGACTAACACCGGGGAGCTGTTTTTT
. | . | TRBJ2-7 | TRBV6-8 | CASSYAQSSYEQYF | TGTGCCAGCAGTTACGCGCAGAGCTCCTACGAGCAGTACTTC
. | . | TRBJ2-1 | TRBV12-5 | CASGFSSIQFF | TGTGCTAGTGGTTTCTCCAGTATACAGTTCTTC
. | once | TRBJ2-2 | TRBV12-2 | CASRLASSGPTGELFF | TGTGCAAGTCGCTTAGCCTCTAGCGGTCCCACCGGGGAGCTGTTTTTT
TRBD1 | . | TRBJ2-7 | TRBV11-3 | CASSIPGQGIGLYEQYF | TGTGCCAGCAGCATCCCGGGACAGGGAATAGGGCTCTACGAGCAGTACTTC
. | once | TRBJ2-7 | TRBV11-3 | CASSLSQGSYEQYF | TGTGCCAGCAGCTTAAGTCAGGGGTCCTACGAGCAGTACTTC
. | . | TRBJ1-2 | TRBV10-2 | CASMGGNYGYTF | TGCGCCAGCATGGGGGGTAACTATGGCTACACCTTC
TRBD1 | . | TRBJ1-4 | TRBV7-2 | CASSEGTGAVEKLFF | TGTGCCAGCAGCGAAGGGACAGGCGCAGTTGAAAAACTGTTTTTT
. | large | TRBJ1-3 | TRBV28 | CASSPPGTFSFSGNTIYF | TGTGCCAGCAGCCCTCCAGGGACCTTTTCATTCTCTGGAAACACCATATATTTT